The 14 T cell receptor beta chains reported below all come from one sample, sequenced in a study of blood T cell repertoires in COVID-19. Profiled with immunoSEQ multiplex PCR; TCRdb holds only in-frame clones, not every one. This table holds 100,000 to 150,000 clones, almost 70% found once. Sequenced sample: peripheral blood. The source of these receptors is a woman between 70 and 85 years old with acute or convalescent COVID-19.

This clone was counted only a few times. The chain uses TRBV5-6 and TRBJ1-2; 9 positions agree with TRBD1. The CDR3 covers 19 residues. V shed 0 bases, J shed 3 bases, and the junction held 15 bases outside the gene matches. Germline V CDR1 and CDR2: SGHDT, YYEEEE. The CDR3 DNA reads TGTGCCAGCAGCTTGGCCCCCGGGACAGGGCGCCAACGGCACTATGGCTACACCTTC. Protein: CASSLAPGTGRQRHYGYTF.

This clone was detected once. This chain links TRBV7-8 with TRBJ2-2, with TRBD2 matching over 12 bases. CDR3 size: 17 residues. Germline CDR1 and CDR2: SGHVS and FQNEAQ. V dropped 5 bases and J dropped 2; count of bases not matched to a gene: 6. This CDR3 reads CASSALAGGENTGELFF. The CDR3 DNA reads as TGTGCCAGCAGCGCTCTAGCGGGAGGGGAAAACACCGGGGAGCTGTTTTTT.

This clone occurred once. This rearrangement joins TRBV2 to TRBJ1-5; no reliable D call. Germline CDR1 SNHLY, CDR2 FYNNEI. This CDR3 contains 14 residues. Deletions cut 10 bases from V and 1 base from J, with 14 bases between. In DNA, the CDR3 is TGTGCCACCCGAGGGCATCTAAGCAATCAGCCCCAGCATTTT. Translation: CATRGHLSNQPQHF.

This chain connects TRBV3-1 (or the pseudogene TRBV3-2) to TRBJ2-5; TRBD2 matches at 9 bases. The CDR3 is 16 amino acids. With 4 bases clipped from V and 5 bases from J, the junction kept 11 bases outside the gene matches. From germline, CDR1 is LGHDT and CDR2 YNNKEL (reference sequence). The CDR3: CASSPGGGRAYETQYF. DNA for the CDR3: TGTGCCAGCAGCCCTGGGGGCGGGAGGGCCTATGAGACCCAGTACTTC.

The chain combines TRBV18 with TRBJ2-3; 11 bases align to TRBD2. Germline V gene data show CDR1 as KGHSH and CDR2 as LQKENI. The CDR3 extends over 20 amino acids. V lost 0 bases to trimming and J lost 6 bases; unmatched junction nucleotides: 17. CDR3 DNA sequence: TGTGCCAGCTCACCACCGCGGGGCTTTCGGCTAGCGGGAGGCGCGGATACGCAGTATTTT. Residues: CASSPPRGFRLAGGADTQYF.

This clone is a singleton in its sample. A junction boundary mismatches the germline segment, possibly from a read error. CDR3 coding DNA: TGTGCCACCAGAAGAGGGAATACAGGGGGGAGCAATCAGCCCCAGCATTTT. This encodes CATRRGNTGGSNQPQHF. The chain is built from TRBV15 and TRBJ1-5; TRBD1 agrees at 8 bases. Per germline, CDR1 LNHNV and CDR2 YYDKDF (reference sequence). The CDR3 is 17 residues long.

The chain carries TRBV18 and TRBJ2-5; no definite D call. Deletions cut 6 bases from V and 2 bases from J, with 10 bases between. The CDR3 runs to 13 residues. Germline V gives CDR1 KGHSH, CDR2 LQKENI. The CDR3 loop is CASSYVEQETQYF. For the CDR3, the DNA is TGTGCCAGCTCCTATGTGGAGCAAGAGACCCAGTACTTC.

The chain recombines TRBV4-1 with TRBJ1-1; unclear D gene. Looked up from germline, CDR1 is MGHRA and CDR2 is YSYEKL. The V end lost 0 bases, the J end lost 1 base, and 9 bases lay between the germline ends. The CDR3 sequence is 15 residues long. DNA for the CDR3: TGCGCCAGCAGCCAAGATACGCGAGCGAACACTGAAGCTTTCTTT. Its protein is CASSQDTRANTEAFF.

Only a few counts were recorded for this clone. A read error may produce the germline difference seen at one junction end. This chain links TRBV4-1 with TRBJ1-2; D is ambiguous. The CDR3 is 14 amino acids. Germline V gives CDR1 MGHRA, CDR2 YSYEKL. Here the CDR3 DNA reads TGCGCCAGCACCCAATCGATTGGCGGCTATGGCTACACCTTC. Amino acid sequence: CASTQSIGGYGYTF.

This clone was seen once. The genes are TRBV7-8 and TRBJ2-1, with 8 bases identical to TRBD2. The junction had 12 bases not matched to a gene; V was cut back by 1 base and J by 10 bases. The CDR3 contains 16 residues. From germline, CDR1 is SGHVS and CDR2 FQNEAQ. The CDR3 region has the DNA TGTGCCAGCAGCTTAGTACTAGCGGCAGTGGGGTGGGAGCAGTTCTTC. It translates to CASSLVLAAVGWEQFF.

J is TRBJ2-7 and V is TRBV28, with a weak D call TRBD1 (6 bases). CDR3 length: 13 amino acids. Germline loops: CDR1 MDHEN, CDR2 SYDVKM. V was trimmed by 5 bases and J by 5 bases, leaving 13 bases between them. As DNA, the CDR3 is TGTGCCAGCAGTGAAGGACAGATCCACGAGCAGTACTTC. Its translation: CASSEGQIHEQYF. Combining the CDR3 with reference TRBV28 and TRBJ2-7 gives the whole variable domain DVKVTQSSRYLVKRTGEKVFLECVQDMDHENMFWYRQDPGLGLRLIYFSYDVKMKEKGDIPEGYSVSREKKERFSLILESASTNQTSMYLCASSEGQIHEQYFGPGTRLTVT.

In its sample, this clone was seen a few times. The chain carries TRBV19 and TRBJ2-1; 10 bases are a match to TRBD1. The CDR3 is made up of 15 amino acids. V lost 10 bases and J lost 6; bases outside the gene matches: 12. CDR1 is LNHDA and CDR2 is SQIVND in the germline V gene (reference sequence). The CDR3 is CATHRGTGALNEQFF. The CDR3, as DNA: TGTGCCACCCATCGAGGGACAGGGGCCCTCAATGAGCAGTTCTTC.

The chain combines TRBV10-3 with TRBJ1-3, with D possibly being TRBD1 (5 bases). The CDR3 consists of 15 residues. Looked up from germline, CDR1 is ENHRY and CDR2 is SYGVKD. Trimming cost V 4 bases and J 0 bases, with 10 bases left between them. CDR3 loop: CAISAGRASGNTIYF. CDR3 DNA: TGTGCCATCAGTGCAGGGCGAGCCTCTGGAAACACCATATATTTT.

The chain links TRBV11-2 to TRBJ1-1; no clear D. From germline, CDR1 is SGHAT and CDR2 FQNNGV. V lost 5 bases and J lost 8, with 18 bases in between. This CDR3 contains 14 residues. The CDR3 protein is CASSLGGKVSEAFF. DNA of the CDR3: TGTGCCAGCAGCCTCGGAGGTAAGGTCAGCGAAGCTTTCTTT.